This T cell receptor beta chain was sequenced in a study of OX40 agonist ivuxolimab in advanced cancers. Turning to the study itself: Participants, 70% to 90% male, averaged 60 years of age, ranging from roughly 23 to 80.

Libraries were prepared by immunoSEQ multiplex PCR; TCRdb keeps only in-frame clonotypes and omits some of them. Of more than 100,000 clones in the sample, about 94% were seen once. The CDR3 runs to 15 residues. Germline CDR1 and CDR2: SGHRS and YFSETQ. V lost 2 bases to trimming and J lost 3 bases, with 15 bases between them. The chain recombines TRBV5-1 with TRBJ2-7, with D maybe TRBD1 (6 bases). This receptor was obtained from an adult with an advanced solid tumor such as melanoma, head and neck, liver or kidney cancer. The sequences come from CD4+ or CD8+ T cells sorted from blood, collected in a trial of the OX40 agonist ivuxolimab. DNA for the CDR3: TGCGCCAGCAGCTTAAGCGTGAGGGGGTACTACGAGCAGTACTTC. Translating it yields CASSLSVRGYYEQYF.